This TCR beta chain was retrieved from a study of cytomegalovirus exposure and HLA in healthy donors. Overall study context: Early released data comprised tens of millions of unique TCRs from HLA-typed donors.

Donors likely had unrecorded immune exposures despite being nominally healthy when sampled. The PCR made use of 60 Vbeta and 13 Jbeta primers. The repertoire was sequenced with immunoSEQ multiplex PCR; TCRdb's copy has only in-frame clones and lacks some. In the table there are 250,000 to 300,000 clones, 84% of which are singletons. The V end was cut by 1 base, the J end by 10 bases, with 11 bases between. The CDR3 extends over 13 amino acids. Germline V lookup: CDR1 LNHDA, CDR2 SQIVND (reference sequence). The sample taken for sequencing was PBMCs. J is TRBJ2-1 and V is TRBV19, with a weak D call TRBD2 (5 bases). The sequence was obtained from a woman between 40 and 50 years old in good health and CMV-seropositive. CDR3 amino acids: CASSIGPWREQFF. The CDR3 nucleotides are TGTGCCAGTAGTATAGGACCCTGGAGGGAGCAGTTCTTC.